This TCR beta chain was retrieved from a study of blood T cell repertoires in COVID-19. V lost 4 bases, J lost 2 bases, and 19 bases lay in between. The germline V gene has CDR1 SGHRS and CDR2 YFSETQ. The CDR3 totals 17 residues. The table came from immunoSEQ multiplex PCR; TCRdb's copy has only in-frame clones and leaves some out. In the table there are about 240,000 clones, about 91% of which are singletons. The chain has TRBV5-1 and TRBJ1-5; tentative D call: TRBD1 (5 bases). The origin of this receptor is a woman between 25 and 40 years old with acute COVID-19. Sequenced material: PBMCs or T cells enriched from blood (not recorded which). The CDR3 protein is CASSPLPAGGRNQPQHF. In DNA form, the CDR3 reads TGCGCCAGCAGCCCACTCCCGGCGGGGGGACGCAATCAGCCCCAGCATTTT. Using reference TRBV5-1 and TRBJ1-5 for the parts outside the CDR3, the full variable domain is KAGVTQTPRYLIKTRGQQVTLSCSPISGHRSVSWYQQTPGQGLQFLFEYFSETQRNKGNFPGRFSGRQFSNSRSEMNVSTLELGDSALYLCASSPLPAGGRNQPQHFGDGTRLSIL.